A single sample gave rise to the 27 T cell receptor beta chains below, sequenced in a study of T and B cells in COVID-19 patients. BIOMED2 TRB-A/B primer pools were used in multiplex TRB PCR. One entry per CDR3 protein, called by TCRdb with MiXCR from the multiplex PCR reads. The top ten hold under 7.5% of the sample, which has around 15,000 distinct CDR3 sequences, roughly 27% seen once. Each TRB amplification used roughly 220-550 ng of genomic DNA from blood. The sample was blood. These receptors came from a human donor who had recovered from COVID-19.

This clonotype has a count of ten or more. This chain connects TRBV29-1 to TRBJ1-2; 10 bases map to TRBD1. CDR1 and CDR2 from the germline V gene are SQVTM and ANQGSEA. The CDR3 is 17 residues long. Trimming at V came to 6 bases and at J to 4 bases, leaving 17 bases not matched to a gene. CDR3 residues: CSVRGPGTGERSYGYTF. The CDR3 nucleotides read TGCAGCGTCAGAGGTCCCGGGACAGGGGAGCGGAGCTATGGCTACACCTTC.

The chain recombines TRBV12-3 or TRBV12-4 with TRBJ2-7, with TRBD1 matching over 9 bases. The CDR3 is 17 amino acids. The V gene end was trimmed by 4 bases and the J gene end by 5 bases; junction bases not matched to a gene: 15. CDR3: CASSYQGPGQGSHEQYF. DNA for the CDR3: TGTGCCAGCAGTTACCAAGGACCCGGACAGGGGTCGCACGAGCAGTACTTC.

This clonotype was seen repeatedly, ten times or more. This chain links TRBV19 with TRBJ1-5; TRBD1 matches at 8 bases. This CDR3 spans 14 amino acids. Per the germline V gene, CDR1 is LNHDA and CDR2 is SQIVND (reference sequence). Unmatched junction bases numbered 7, after V lost 5 bases and J lost 7 bases. This chain's CDR3 is CASSPRGQEQPQHF. The CDR3 DNA reads as TGTGCCAGTAGTCCCAGGGGGCAGGAGCAGCCCCAGCATTTT.

This clonotype was counted many times. This chain links TRBV6-1 with TRBJ2-7, with 8 bases that match TRBD2. With 5 bases clipped from V and 1 base from J, the junction kept 4 bases outside the gene matches. The CDR3 has 14 amino acids. The V gene's germline CDR1 is MNHNS and CDR2 SASEGT. In DNA form, the CDR3 reads TGTGCCAGCAGTTCAGCGGGGGTTTCCTACGAGCAGTACTTC. Translating gives CASSSAGVSYEQYF.

The sample holds a few counts of this clonotype. The chain has TRBV5-6 and TRBJ1-2, with a weak D call TRBD1 (5 bases). The CDR3 length is 14 residues. V lost 5 bases and J lost 7, with 18 bases in between. Germline V gene lookup returns CDR1 SGHDT and CDR2 YYEEEE. The CDR3 region is CASSFRFQGGGYTF. The DNA for the CDR3 is TGTGCCAGCAGTTTTAGATTTCAGGGCGGTGGCTACACCTTC.

This clonotype was recorded many times. V gene TRBV15 combines with J gene TRBJ2-5; D is unresolved. CDR3 size: 16 residues. V dropped 4 bases and J dropped 0 bases, with 15 bases sitting between them. Germline CDR1 reads LNHNV; CDR2 reads YYDKDF (reference sequence). The CDR3 bases are TGTGCCACCAGCACGGACGACCCTGGGAACCAAGAGACCCAGTACTTC. Translating it yields CATSTDDPGNQETQYF.

This clonotype is labeled large (0.1 to 1%). The V call is TRBV6-5, the J call TRBJ2-6; 9 nucleotides match TRBD1. Germline-derived CDR1 and CDR2 are MNHEY and SVGAGI. Losses at the gene ends were 6 bases for V and 0 bases for J; bases not matched to a gene: 9. This CDR3 spans 18 amino acids. The CDR3 reads CASRPPVTGGSGANVLTF. CDR3 coding DNA: TGTGCCAGCAGGCCTCCCGTGACAGGGGGCTCTGGGGCCAACGTCCTGACTTTC.

CDR3 region: CARSWGLAGSQRTDTQYF. The DNA for the CDR3 is TGTGCCAGAAGCTGGGGACTAGCGGGATCCCAACGGACAGATACGCAGTATTTT. The V gene is TRBV5-3, the J gene TRBJ2-3; 13 positions agree with TRBD2. TRBV5-3 is identified as an open reading frame with a role that is uncertain. This CDR3 is 18 amino acids long. The J segment lost 3 bases and the V segment lost 3 bases, leaving 10 bases of the junction unmatched.

V is TRBV5-6 and J is TRBJ2-1; a weak D match, TRBD1 (6 bases). Trimming left V 5 bases short and J 1 base short, with 10 bases between. The CDR3 is made up of 14 amino acids. Germline V CDR1 and CDR2: SGHDT, YYEEEE. This chain's CDR3 is CASSLQGSYNEQFF. CDR3 nucleotide sequence: TGTGCCAGCAGTTTACAGGGATCCTACAATGAGCAGTTCTTC. The full variable domain, rest sourced from reference TRBV5-6 and TRBJ2-1, is DAGVTQSPTHLIKTRGQQVTLRCSPKSGHDTVSWYQQALGQGPQFIFQYYEEEERQRGNFPDRFSGHQFPNYSSELNVNALLLGDSALYLCASSLQGSYNEQFFGPGTRLTVL.

The sample holds many counts of this clonotype. The genes are TRBV12-3 or TRBV12-4 and TRBJ2-3; 11 bases fit TRBD2. With V trimmed by 1 base and J by 6 bases, 3 bases remained unmatched. The CDR3 totals 15 residues. CDR3 region: CASSLGLAGPDTQYF. The CDR3, as DNA: TGTGCCAGCAGTTTAGGACTAGCGGGGCCGGATACGCAGTATTTT.

The genes are TRBV12-3 or TRBV12-4 and TRBJ2-1; D is uncertain. The CDR3 covers 14 residues. V was shortened by 6 bases and J by 10 bases, with 19 bases between the two germline ends. CDR3 sequence reads: CASRDWTPSGEQFF. Here the CDR3 DNA reads TGTGCCAGCAGAGATTGGACCCCTTCAGGAGAGCAGTTCTTC.

This clonotype was seen only a few times. V and J are TRBV11-1 and TRBJ2-1, with 10 bases lining up with TRBD2. V lost 2 bases and J lost 9; bases outside the gene matches: 10. CDR3 length equals 16 residues. Per germline, CDR1 SGHAT and CDR2 FQDESV (reference sequence). CDR3 in DNA: TGTGCCAGCAGCTTATCGAAGCGGGGGGGTTATGGTGAGCAGTTCTTC. Protein product: CASSLSKRGGYGEQFF.

This clonotype was counted only a few times. This chain uses TRBV18 with TRBJ1-4; TRBD1 might be the D (6 bases). Germline CDR1 is KGHSH and CDR2 is LQKENI. The CDR3 runs 14 residues. Deletions cut 4 bases from V and 4 bases from J, with 10 bases between. The CDR3 bases are TGTGCCAGCTCACGGGCAGGGGATAATGAAAAACTGTTTTTT. Residues: CASSRAGDNEKLFF.

The CDR3 bases are TGCAGCGTCCCCGGACAGGTGGCGAGGGAGCAGTACTTC. It specifies CSVPGQVAREQYF. The rearrangement links TRBV29-1 to TRBJ2-7; 7 nucleotides match TRBD1. In germline, CDR1 is SQVTM, CDR2 ANQGSEA. CDR3 length equals 13 residues. The V and J ends lost 6 bases and 7 bases, in that order; junction bases with no gene match: 12.

There are many counts of this clonotype. The V gene is TRBV27, the J gene TRBJ1-2, with D perhaps TRBD1 (6 bases). Germline V gene data show CDR1 as MNHEY and CDR2 as SMNVEV (reference sequence). This CDR3 spans 13 amino acids. V was clipped by 9 bases and J by 0 bases, with 11 bases between them. The CDR3 bases are TGTGCCAGTAAAAGGACAGCTAACTATGGCTACACCTTC. Translation gives CASKRTANYGYTF.

This clonotype counts as medium-sized. The gene calls are TRBV18 and TRBJ2-3; 7 bases are a match to TRBD2. The V gene's germline CDR1 is KGHSH and CDR2 LQKENI. The CDR3 contains 16 residues. The V segment lost 6 bases and the J segment 3 bases; nucleotides outside the gene matches: 12. CDR3 region: CASSDHPSGSTDTQYF. The CDR3 nucleotides are TGTGCCAGCTCCGACCACCCTAGCGGTTCGACAGATACGCAGTATTTT.

The chain has TRBV5-1 and TRBJ2-7; D unresolved. Trimming took off 0 bases at V and 3 bases at J, with 16 bases between the two ends. This CDR3 comprises 16 residues. The V gene's germline CDR1 is SGHRS and CDR2 YFSETQ. CDR3 protein: CASSLGGPRRIYEQYF. The CDR3 bases are TGCGCCAGCAGCTTGGGTGGTCCGCGAAGAATCTACGAGCAGTACTTC.

The chain is built from TRBV5-1 and TRBJ2-3; TRBD1 agrees at 8 bases. CDR3 length: 17 residues. Germline CDR1 and CDR2: SGHRS and YFSETQ. J lost 2 bases, V lost 3 bases, and 11 bases had no gene match. The CDR3 coding sequence is TGCGCCAGCAGCTCGCAGTCAGGGGGCAGCCTCACAGATACGCAGTATTTT. Its protein is CASSSQSGGSLTDTQYF.

This clonotype was seen repeatedly, ten times or more. This chain links TRBV12-3 or TRBV12-4 with TRBJ2-7, with a weak D call TRBD2 (7 bases). The CDR3 has 14 amino acids. Trimming removed 4 bases from V and 0 bases from J, with 10 bases in between. The CDR3: CASSSGGPSYEQYF. The CDR3 bases are TGTGCCAGCAGTTCCGGGGGGCCCTCCTACGAGCAGTACTTC.

The sample holds many counts of this clonotype. The J gene is TRBJ2-7, the V gene TRBV19, with TRBD2 identical over 12 bases. The CDR3 contains 15 residues. The germline V gene encodes CDR1 LNHDA and CDR2 SQIVND (reference sequence). V lost 1 base to trimming and J lost 2 bases; unmatched junction nucleotides: 0. The CDR3 DNA reads TGTGCCAGTAGTATAGGACTAGCGGGAGCCTACGAGCAGTACTTC. Amino acid sequence: CASSIGLAGAYEQYF.

The rearrangement joins TRBV6-5 to TRBJ1-1, with D possibly TRBD1 on 5 matching bases. The CDR3 consists of 11 residues. Looked up from germline, CDR1 is MNHEY and CDR2 is SVGAGI. The V end was cut by 9 bases, the J end by 7 bases, with 12 bases between. The CDR3 coding sequence is TGTGCCAGTACGGACATGATTGAAGCTTTCTTT. The encoded protein is CASTDMIEAFF.

In its sample, this clonotype was seen many times. The rearrangement uses TRBV6-2 or TRBV6-3 and TRBJ2-2, with D possibly TRBD1 on 6 matching bases. This CDR3 region has 12 residues. The germline V gene has CDR1 MNHEY and CDR2 SVGEGT. V was trimmed by 6 bases and J by 4 bases, leaving 6 bases between them. CDR3 coding DNA: TGTGCCAGCAGACAGGGCACCGGGGAGCTGTTTTTT. Amino acid sequence: CASRQGTGELFF.

This chain links TRBV12-3 or TRBV12-4 with TRBJ1-1, with no clear D. This CDR3 has 16 residues. The germline V and J ends were trimmed by 5 bases and 1 base, with 17 bases remaining between them. This chain's CDR3 is CASSTGSPRGNTEAFF. The DNA for the CDR3 is TGTGCCAGCAGTACTGGGAGCCCCAGAGGGAACACTGAAGCTTTCTTT.

V and J are TRBV7-2 and TRBJ1-1, with a tentative D call TRBD1 (6 bases). The CDR3 consists of 15 residues. Trimming cost V 6 bases and J 1 base, with 15 bases left between them. CDR1 is SGHTA, CDR2 FQGNSA, per germline. CDR3 protein: CASRLTGGGNTEAFF. CDR3 nucleotides: TGTGCCAGCAGACTCACTGGGGGCGGGAACACTGAAGCTTTCTTT.

This clonotype was seen only a few times. The CDR3 reads CASSASGWGSGNTIYF. DNA of the CDR3: TGTGCCAGCAGCGCTTCTGGGTGGGGCTCTGGAAACACCATATATTTT. The chain couples TRBV7-6 to TRBJ1-3; no firm D call. Between the trimmed V and J ends, which lost 5 bases and 0 bases, there was a span of 14 bases. CDR3 length: 16 amino acids. Germline values: CDR1 SGHVS, CDR2 FNYEAQ.

Many counts were recorded for this clonotype. The chain has TRBV6-2 or TRBV6-3 and TRBJ2-1; 9 positions match TRBD2. V shed 2 bases, J shed 5 bases, and the junction held 13 bases outside the gene matches. Germline CDR1 MNHEY, CDR2 SVGEGT. The CDR3 contains 18 residues. The DNA for the CDR3 is TGTGCCAGCAGTTACCGGCTAGCGGGATTTACGGGGGACAATGAGCAGTTCTTC. Amino acid sequence: CASSYRLAGFTGDNEQFF.

This clonotype was counted only a few times. The chain carries TRBV7-9 and TRBJ1-2; D not certain. CDR3 length equals 13 residues. Germline CDR1 SEHNR, CDR2 FQNEAQ (reference sequence). Between the trimmed V and J ends, which lost 1 base and 3 bases, there was a span of 6 bases. Here the CDR3 reads CASSLVAYYGYTF. The CDR3 DNA follows: TGTGCCAGCAGCTTAGTGGCGTACTATGGCTACACCTTC.